A single sample is the source of the 25 T cell receptor beta chains below, sequenced in a study of T cells in Graves' hyperthyroidism and ophthalmopathy. Amplified TCR beta CDR3 regions came from RNA transcripts. Using the HTBI primer set, a first-round RT-PCR was run on the TCR CDR3. TCRdb re-called the multiplex PCR reads through MiXCR, storing one row per CDR3 protein. The sample lists a few hundred thousand distinct CDR3 sequences; approximately 13% were seen once. The sample taken for sequencing was blood. The source is a man younger than 45 with Graves' hyperthyroidism that later progressed to Graves' ophthalmopathy.

This clonotype was seen repeatedly, ten times or more. The V gene is TRBV5-1, the J gene TRBJ2-5; D unresolved. With 2 bases removed from V and 7 bases from J, the gap between germline ends came to 12 bases. The CDR3 runs to 13 residues. The germline V gene encodes CDR1 SGHRS and CDR2 YFSETQ. The CDR3 spells CASSFLNSGTQYF. The DNA for the CDR3 is TGCGCCAGCAGCTTTCTTAACAGTGGGACCCAGTACTTC.

The rearrangement links TRBV7-6 to TRBJ2-3; D gene unclear. The CDR3 is 13 amino acids. The germline V gene encodes CDR1 SGHVS and CDR2 FNYEAQ. Trimming removed 5 bases at V and 6 bases at J, with 12 bases between. This CDR3 reads CASSTPTIDTQYF. The CDR3 bases are TGTGCCAGCAGCACTCCAACTATTGATACGCAGTATTTT.

In this sample, this clonotype turned up a few times. This chain connects TRBV6-1 to TRBJ2-3; 12 nucleotides agree with TRBD2. J lost 4 bases, V lost 5 bases, and 4 bases had no gene match. The CDR3 runs to 15 residues. CDR1 and CDR2 (germline): MNHNS, SASEGT. The CDR3 nucleotides are TGTGCCAGCAGTTCTAGCGGGGGGGTGTCAGATACGCAGTATTTT. This translates into CASSSSGGVSDTQYF.

The chain is built from TRBV10-3 and TRBJ2-1; maybe TRBD1 (6 bases). The CDR3 has 14 residues. CDR1 ENHRY and CDR2 SYGVKD come from the germline V gene. Between the trimmed V and J ends, which lost 7 bases and 8 bases, there was a span of 18 bases. In DNA form, the CDR3 reads TGTGCCATCATGGGGGTGGGCAGGGGCGATGAGCAGTTCTTC. Residues: CAIMGVGRGDEQFF.

This clonotype occurred a few times. The chain joins TRBV5-4 to TRBJ2-7; D may correspond to TRBD1 or TRBD2 (5 bases each). The CDR3 runs 14 residues. Trimming shortened V by 2 bases and J by 4 bases, and 13 bases separated the two germline ends. CDR1 SGHNT and CDR2 YYREEE come from the germline V gene (reference sequence). CDR3 region: CASSLLGDPYEQYF. CDR3 coding DNA: TGTGCCAGCAGCTTATTAGGGGACCCATACGAGCAGTACTTC.

This clonotype was counted a few times. The germline gene is not matched at one end of the junction; a read error may be the cause. This rearrangement joins TRBV12-3 or TRBV12-4 to TRBJ1-5; 9 nucleotides line up with TRBD1. The CDR3 contains 14 residues. The CDR3 region has the DNA TGTGCCAGCAGGCGGGGACAGGGTGATCAGTCCCAGCATTTT. Encoded protein: CASRRGQGDQSQHF.

This clonotype was observed at least ten times. The gene calls are TRBV12-3 or TRBV12-4 and TRBJ2-7; D tentatively reads TRBD1 or TRBD2 (5 bases each). The CDR3 is 14 amino acids. Trimming removed 6 bases from V and 10 bases from J, with 22 bases in between. CDR3: CASSPQSGTGEQYF. The CDR3 DNA reads as TGTGCCAGCAGCCCTCAGAGTGGGACCGGGGAACAGTACTTC.

This clonotype was seen once. The chain joins TRBV4-1 to TRBJ2-2; the match to TRBD1 covers 8 bases. The J segment lost 5 bases and the V segment lost 5 bases, leaving 7 bases of the junction unmatched. Looked up from germline, CDR1 is MGHRA and CDR2 is YSYEKL. The CDR3 spans 15 residues. The CDR3 region is CASSYGQGRTGELFF. Written as DNA, the CDR3 is TGCGCCAGCAGCTATGGACAGGGACGGACCGGGGAGCTGTTTTTT.

This sequence joins TRBV6-1 and TRBJ2-6; D unresolved. Trimming removed 5 bases from V and 0 bases from J, with 8 bases in between. CDR3 length equals 15 residues. CDR1 and CDR2 (germline): MNHNS, SASEGT. The CDR3 spells CASSRYTSGANVLTF. In DNA form, the CDR3 reads TGTGCCAGCAGTCGGTACACCTCTGGGGCCAACGTCCTGACTTTC.

This clonotype occurred many times. CDR3 in DNA: TGCAGTGCTAGAGAAGGGGACAGGAACTACGAGCAGTACTTC. Its translation is CSAREGDRNYEQYF. This chain links TRBV20-1 with TRBJ2-7; 8 nucleotides match TRBD1. The CDR3 sequence is 14 residues long. Losses at the gene ends were 0 bases for V and 3 bases for J; bases not matched to a gene: 4. Germline V lookup: CDR1 DFQATT, CDR2 SNEGSKA (reference sequence).

This clonotype was recorded once. A read error is possible here, since a much larger clone lies one base away. The chain uses TRBV2 and TRBJ1-2; D is undetermined. The V and J ends lost 9 bases and 7 bases respectively, with 9 bases between them. This CDR3 spans 10 amino acids. Germline V gene sequence: CDR1 SNHLY, CDR2 FYNNEI. CDR3 sequence: CARGGSGYTF. DNA for the CDR3: TGTGCCAGGGGAGGTTCTGGCTACACCTTC.

There are many counts of this clonotype. The rearrangement links TRBV20-1 to TRBJ2-7; 9 bases align to TRBD1. The J segment lost 3 bases and the V segment lost 5 bases, leaving 5 bases of the junction unmatched. CDR1 is DFQATT and CDR2 is SNEGSKA in the germline V gene (reference sequence). CDR3 size: 13 residues. CDR3 amino acids: CSAEQGQGYEQYF. Written as DNA, the CDR3 is TGCAGTGCTGAACAGGGACAGGGCTACGAGCAGTACTTC.

At least ten counts were recorded for this clonotype. The chain recombines TRBV28 with TRBJ2-3, with D perhaps matching TRBD2 (5 bases). The CDR3 sequence is 12 residues long. V shed 5 bases and J shed 6 bases, with 9 bases lying between them. Germline V gene lookup returns CDR1 MDHEN and CDR2 SYDVKM. The CDR3 DNA is TGTGCCAGCAGTGTTACTAGTGATACGCAGTATTTT. It codes for CASSVTSDTQYF.

This clonotype was seen a handful of times. The genes are TRBV11-2 and TRBJ2-7, with 7 nucleotides matching TRBD2. V lost 1 base and J lost 5; bases outside the gene matches: 8. The germline V gene encodes CDR1 SGHAT and CDR2 FQNNGV. The CDR3 is 15 amino acids. CDR3 protein: CASSLALRGRDEQYF. The CDR3 coding sequence is TGTGCCAGCAGCTTAGCTCTTCGGGGGAGGGACGAGCAGTACTTC.

This clonotype showed up just a few times. The chain couples TRBV18 to TRBJ2-3; TRBD1 agrees at 10 bases. V was clipped by 0 bases and J by 10 bases; unmatched bases: 7. CDR1 is KGHSH and CDR2 is LQKENI in the germline V gene. The CDR3 sequence is 15 residues long. CDR3 loop: CASSPPVGQGVPQYF. CDR3 DNA: TGTGCCAGCTCACCACCGGTTGGACAGGGGGTGCCGCAGTATTTT.

The chain carries TRBV20-1 and TRBJ2-3, with TRBD2 matching over 8 bases. This CDR3 region has 15 residues. Unmatched junction bases numbered 7, after V lost 0 bases and J lost 5 bases. Germline V gene data show CDR1 as DFQATT and CDR2 as SNEGSKA (reference sequence). In nucleotides, the CDR3 is TGCAGTGCTAGAGACAGCGGGAGACACATAGATACGCAGTATTTT. Protein product: CSARDSGRHIDTQYF.

This clonotype was recorded at least ten times. The chain uses TRBV28 and TRBJ2-5; TRBD1 matches 9 bases. The length of the CDR3 is 14 residues. Per the germline V gene, CDR1 is MDHEN and CDR2 is SYDVKM. The V segment lost 3 bases and the J segment 5 bases; nucleotides outside the gene matches: 4. CDR3 loop: CASSFGTGLETQYF. CDR3 bases: TGTGCCAGCAGTTTTGGGACAGGGCTGGAGACCCAGTACTTC.

This clonotype was picked up many times. The rearrangement links TRBV25-1 to TRBJ1-1; the D is unclear. CDR1 MGHDK and CDR2 SYGVNS come from the germline V gene. This CDR3 has 11 residues. V was trimmed by 3 bases and J by 6 bases, leaving 5 bases between them. Here the CDR3 DNA reads TGTGCCAGCAGTGACTTCGCTGAAGCTTTCTTT. Encoded protein: CASSDFAEAFF. The full variable domain, with the rest looked up from reference TRBV25-1 and TRBJ1-1, is EADIYQTPRYLVIGTGKKITLECSQTMGHDKMYWYQQDPGMELHLIHYSYGVNSTEKGDLSSESTVSRIRTEHFPLTLESARPSHTSQYLCASSDFAEAFFGQGTRLTVV.

This clonotype is a singleton in its sample. Being one base from a much bigger clone, this may be a read error. This chain links TRBV6-1 with TRBJ1-5; the D is unclear. With 3 bases removed from V and 7 bases from J, the gap between germline ends came to 10 bases. The germline V gene encodes CDR1 MNHNS and CDR2 SASEGT. The CDR3 loop spans 13 amino acids. The CDR3 sequence: CASSEDGLQPQHF. The CDR3 DNA reads TGTGCCAGCAGTGAGGACGGGTTGCAGCCCCAGCATTTT.

The rearrangement links TRBV6-1 to TRBJ1-5; 7 bases align to TRBD1. Trimming cost V 6 bases and J 7 bases; bases outside gene matches: 9. There are 14 residues in the CDR3. The germline CDR1 and CDR2 sequences are MNHNS and SASEGT. The CDR3 protein is CASSRDRVDQPQHF. The CDR3 DNA reads TGTGCCAGCAGCCGCGACAGGGTAGACCAGCCCCAGCATTTT.

This clonotype appeared a few times. The V call is TRBV6-1, the J call TRBJ1-2; the D gene is possibly TRBD1 (5 bases). This CDR3 is built from 13 residues. Trimming took off 6 bases at V and 8 bases at J, with 16 bases between the two ends. The germline gives CDR1 MNHNS, CDR2 SASEGT. The CDR3 coding sequence is TGTGCCAGCAGAAGGACATACCGGGGAGGCTACACCTTC. Translation: CASRRTYRGGYTF.

This rearrangement joins TRBV4-2 to TRBJ1-1; D remains ambiguous. The CDR3 is 18 amino acids. Trimming pared 5 bases from V and 1 base from J, leaving 23 bases between. Per the germline V gene, CDR1 is LGHNA and CDR2 is YNFKEQ. Here the CDR3 DNA reads TGTGCCAGCAGCTTTAGAGGTAGGAACCTTCCAACGAACACTGAAGCTTTCTTT. Translation: CASSFRGRNLPTNTEAFF.

V gene TRBV6-1 combines with J gene TRBJ2-7, with D hard to call. This CDR3 contains 14 residues. Trimming left V 2 bases short and J 4 bases short, with 12 bases between. The V gene's germline CDR1 is MNHNS and CDR2 SASEGT. In DNA, the CDR3 is TGTGCCAGCAGTGAAAGGCAGCCGGAGTACGAGCAGTACTTC. It encodes CASSERQPEYEQYF.

This clonotype was counted between two and nine times. A much larger clone sits a single nucleotide away, making a read error possible. This likely comes from a read error, as the CDR3 has no conserved phenylalanine or tryptophan at its end. The V call is TRBV2, the J call TRBJ1-5, with 9 bases aligning to TRBD1. This CDR3 region has 14 residues. The V segment lost 10 bases and the J segment 6 bases; nucleotides outside the gene matches: 10. Germline lookup yields CDR1 SNHLY and CDR2 FYNNEI. The CDR3, as DNA: TGTGCCAACGTACGGGACAGGGATTCTCAGCCCCAGCATCTT. Translating it yields CANVRDRDSQPQHL.

Ten or more counts support this clonotype. The rearrangement uses TRBV14 and TRBJ2-7; D is uncertain. This CDR3 has 15 amino acids. Looked up from germline, CDR1 is SGHDN and CDR2 is FVKESK. V was pared by 1 base and J by 3 bases, with 13 bases between. The CDR3 bases are TGTGCCAGCAGCCAAGGGAGACGGGTATTCTACGAGCAGTACTTC. Its protein product is CASSQGRRVFYEQYF. Full variable domain (missing parts from reference TRBV14 and TRBJ2-7): EAGVTQFPSHSVIEKGQTVTLRCDPISGHDNLYWYRRVMGKEIKFLLHFVKESKQDESGMPNNRFLAERTGGTYSTLKVQPAELEDSGVYFCASSQGRRVFYEQYFGPGTRLTVT.